Listed below are T cell receptor beta chains from one sample, sequenced in a study of cytomegalovirus exposure and HLA in healthy donors. Generated by immunoSEQ multiplex PCR, the TCRdb table keeps only in-frame clones and is missing some. The sample has about 120,000 clones; over 75% are singletons. Sequenced: PBMCs. The receptors derive from a woman aged 18-29 years in good health and CMV-seropositive. The CDR3 runs from the conserved cysteine through the conserved F or W. The order of the fields is clone size, D gene, J gene, V gene, CDR3 protein, CDR3 DNA. D genes are given only for firm matches. The size field is filled for only some rows; it gives once, few, many or a size class.

clone_size: -; d_call: TRBD1; j_call: TRBJ1-5; v_call: TRBV7-8; cdr3_aa: CASSSEGTGVRNQPQHF; cdr3_nt: TGTGCCAGCAGCTCAGAAGGGACAGGCGTTCGCAATCAGCCCCAGCATTTT
clone_size: -; d_call: TRBD1; j_call: TRBJ1-2; v_call: TRBV9; cdr3_aa: CASSSGTGNYGYTF; cdr3_nt: TGTGCCAGCAGCTCGGGGACAGGGAACTATGGCTACACCTTC
clone_size: few; d_call: -; j_call: TRBJ1-3; v_call: TRBV5-6; cdr3_aa: CASSLAGTIIYF; cdr3_nt: TGTGCCAGCAGCTTGGCTGGGACAATCATATATTTT
clone_size: -; d_call: -; j_call: TRBJ1-2; v_call: TRBV18; cdr3_aa: CASSPTQGIGYGYTF; cdr3_nt: TGTGCCAGCTCACCGACGCAGGGGATCGGCTATGGCTACACCTTC
clone_size: once; d_call: -; j_call: TRBJ1-6; v_call: TRBV30; cdr3_aa: CAWSEGFLLTLHF; cdr3_nt: TGTGCCTGGAGTGAGGGGTTTTTATTAACCCTCCACTTT
clone_size: -; d_call: -; j_call: TRBJ2-5; v_call: TRBV7-2; cdr3_aa: CASSLGRGANQETQYF; cdr3_nt: TGTGCCAGCAGCTTAGGTCGGGGGGCAAACCAAGAGACCCAGTACTTC
clone_size: -; d_call: -; j_call: TRBJ1-1; v_call: TRBV5-1; cdr3_aa: CASSLMADTEAFF; cdr3_nt: TGCGCCAGCAGCTTGATGGCAGACACTGAAGCTTTCTTT
clone_size: -; d_call: -; j_call: TRBJ1-1; v_call: TRBV5-6; cdr3_aa: CASSLVANTEAFF; cdr3_nt: TGTGCCAGCAGCTTGGTAGCGAACACTGAAGCTTTCTTT
clone_size: -; d_call: TRBD1; j_call: TRBJ2-5; v_call: TRBV5-1; cdr3_aa: CASSFKTRTGGGETQYF; cdr3_nt: TGCGCCAGCAGCTTCAAGACAAGGACAGGGGGCGGAGAGACCCAGTACTTC
clone_size: -; d_call: -; j_call: TRBJ2-7; v_call: TRBV7-2; cdr3_aa: CASSSNLASREQYF; cdr3_nt: TGTGCCAGCAGCTCAAACTTAGCGAGTAGGGAGCAGTACTTC
clone_size: -; d_call: -; j_call: TRBJ2-2; v_call: TRBV4-2; cdr3_aa: CASSQDRNTGELFF; cdr3_nt: TGTGCCAGCAGCCAAGACCGGAACACCGGGGAGCTGTTTTTT
clone_size: once; d_call: TRBD2; j_call: TRBJ2-1; v_call: TRBV9; cdr3_aa: CASSSGLAGGNTEQFF; cdr3_nt: TGTGCCAGCAGCTCGGGACTAGCGGGAGGGAACACTGAGCAGTTCTTC
clone_size: -; d_call: TRBD1; j_call: TRBJ2-7; v_call: TRBV4-1; cdr3_aa: CASSQGQGTYEQYF; cdr3_nt: TGCGCCAGCAGCCAAGGACAGGGTACCTACGAGCAGTACTTC
clone_size: few; d_call: -; j_call: TRBJ1-2; v_call: TRBV5-4; cdr3_aa: CASSSDWGYTF; cdr3_nt: TGTGCCAGCAGCTCCGACTGGGGCTACACCTTC
clone_size: -; d_call: TRBD1; j_call: TRBJ1-6; v_call: TRBV5-1; cdr3_aa: CASSLVGGSNSPLHF; cdr3_nt: TGCGCCAGCAGCTTGGTAGGGGGCAGCAATTCACCCCTCCACTTT
clone_size: -; d_call: -; j_call: TRBJ1-5; v_call: TRBV2; cdr3_aa: CASKGGAAKYQPQHF; cdr3_nt: TGTGCCAGCAAAGGAGGGGCGGCCAAGTATCAGCCCCAGCATTTT
clone_size: once; d_call: TRBD1; j_call: TRBJ2-7; v_call: TRBV29-1; cdr3_aa: CSAGTPLETGDIEQYF; cdr3_nt: TGCAGCGCTGGGACCCCATTGGAGACAGGGGACATCGAGCAGTACTTC